The entry that follows covers one T cell receptor beta chain sequence. The target antigen is unknown. Mismatch with germline at one junction end may stem from a read error. These data belong to a study of CD8 T cells in Susac syndrome. Overall study results and limits: Acknowledgment was made by the study that its TCR sequencing and HLA analysis involved a relatively small number of individuals.

RNA was extracted with the RNeasy kit, and a quantity of roughly 0.5 to 1 ug was reverse transcribed using random hexamers. The TCR beta CDR3 was amplified by immunoSEQ multiplex PCR across 54 Vbeta, 13 Jbeta. Each CDR3 protein is one row after TCRdb ran MiXCR on the immunoSEQ multiplex PCR reads. Here the sample spans more than 95,000 distinct CDR3 sequences, approximately 93% being singletons. The CD8+ and CD4+ T cells were isolated magnetically using a negative isolation approach, whereas the TEMRA cells were enriched by FACS. This CDR3 contains 12 residues. Germline V CDR1 and CDR2: GTSNPN, SVGIG (reference sequence).

What was sequenced was CD4+ T cells from PBMCs. This TCR was recovered from a human donor with multiple sclerosis. The rearrangement joins TRBV30 to TRBJ2-1; 10 nucleotides line up with TRBD2. For the CDR3, the DNA is TGCCTCTCTAGCGGGGGATACAATGAGCAGTTCTTC. The encoded protein is CLSSGGYNEQFF.